The rows below give T cell receptor beta chains drawn from one sample of a study of blood T cells in healthy people across ages. TCRdb passed the 5' RACE reads through MiXCR, listing each CDR3 protein once. This sample carries around 1,000,000 distinct CDR3 sequences, almost 25% of them seen once, and the ten largest clones take about 0.8%. Another study also made use of these data, one on T cells of mothers and their children.

Sample: blood. The receptors originated from a girl aged 2-10 years in good health. Each CDR3 is given with its conserved first and last residue. D genes are given only for firm matches. Expanded clones are given a class, and other clones once, few, many or no size at all.

cdr3_nt: TGCAGTGCTAGAGACCGGGAGGTAGCGGTAGAGACCCAGTACTTC; cdr3_aa: CSARDREVAVETQYF; d_call: TRBD2; j_call: TRBJ2-5; clone_size: -; v_call: TRBV20-1
cdr3_nt: TGTGCCACCAGTGATTTGAGCGGGAGCACCAGGGATTTT; cdr3_aa: CATSDLSGSTRDF; d_call: TRBD2; j_call: TRBJ2-3; clone_size: -; v_call: TRBV24-1
cdr3_nt: TGTGCTAGTGGTTTGGCATTGGAGGGGGAGACCCAGTACTTC; cdr3_aa: CASGLALEGETQYF; d_call: -; j_call: TRBJ2-5; clone_size: few; v_call: TRBV12-5
cdr3_nt: TGCGCCAGCAGCTTGGACTTACGCGGAGATACGCAGTATTTT; cdr3_aa: CASSLDLRGDTQYF; d_call: -; j_call: TRBJ2-3; clone_size: few; v_call: TRBV5-1
cdr3_nt: TGTGCCAGCAGCGGTCCCCCTATCTACGAGCAGTACTTC; cdr3_aa: CASSGPPIYEQYF; d_call: -; j_call: TRBJ2-7; clone_size: few; v_call: TRBV7-3
cdr3_nt: TGCAGCGTCAACAGAGAGACCCAGTACTTC; cdr3_aa: CSVNRETQYF; d_call: -; j_call: TRBJ2-5; clone_size: few; v_call: TRBV29-1
cdr3_nt: TGTGCCATCAGTGAGATGCCTTACAATGAGCAGTTCTTC; cdr3_aa: CAISEMPYNEQFF; d_call: -; j_call: TRBJ2-1; clone_size: few; v_call: TRBV10-3
cdr3_nt: TGTGCCAGCAGTCAGCTGGCCGATGAGCAGTTCTTC; cdr3_aa: CASSQLADEQFF; d_call: -; j_call: TRBJ2-1; clone_size: few; v_call: TRBV25-1
cdr3_nt: TGTGCCAGCAGCTTAAAATTTCTGGACAGTGACTTCTATGGCTACACCTTC; cdr3_aa: CASSLKFLDSDFYGYTF; d_call: -; j_call: TRBJ1-2; clone_size: few; v_call: TRBV5-6
cdr3_nt: TGTGCCAGCGGGACCGCCTCCACCGGGGAGCTGTTTTTT; cdr3_aa: CASGTASTGELFF; d_call: -; j_call: TRBJ2-2; clone_size: once; v_call: TRBV28
cdr3_nt: TGTGCCAGCAGTTCGACCCGGACCCAGTACTTC; cdr3_aa: CASSSTRTQYF; d_call: -; j_call: TRBJ2-5; clone_size: few; v_call: TRBV28
cdr3_nt: TGTGCCAGCAGCCCCAGGGTAGCGGTAACCTACAATGAGCAGTTCTTC; cdr3_aa: CASSPRVAVTYNEQFF; d_call: -; j_call: TRBJ2-1; clone_size: -; v_call: TRBV5-5
cdr3_nt: TGTGCCAGCAGTTTCATGGGAGACGGAGATGAGCAGTTCTTC; cdr3_aa: CASSFMGDGDEQFF; d_call: -; j_call: TRBJ2-1; clone_size: -; v_call: TRBV12-3/TRBV12-4
cdr3_nt: TGTGCCAGCAGCTTACTTTTCGGAGAGTCGAGCTACAATGAGCAGTTCTTC; cdr3_aa: CASSLLFGESSYNEQFF; d_call: -; j_call: TRBJ2-1; clone_size: few; v_call: TRBV7-8
cdr3_nt: TGTGCCAGCAGCTTATACGCAGGGAGGACAAGCAATCAGCCCCAGCATTTT; cdr3_aa: CASSLYAGRTSNQPQHF; d_call: -; j_call: TRBJ1-5; clone_size: few; v_call: TRBV7-2
cdr3_nt: TGCAGTGCTAGAGGGATAGCGGGATACGAGCAGTACTTC; cdr3_aa: CSARGIAGYEQYF; d_call: TRBD2; j_call: TRBJ2-7; clone_size: -; v_call: TRBV20-1
cdr3_nt: TGCAGCGTTACATGGGAGGGATTGTATGGCTACACCTTC; cdr3_aa: CSVTWEGLYGYTF; d_call: -; j_call: TRBJ1-2; clone_size: few; v_call: TRBV29-1
cdr3_nt: TGTGCCAGCAGCACCCGGGGGGGGAGCACAGATACGCAGTATTTT; cdr3_aa: CASSTRGGSTDTQYF; d_call: TRBD2; j_call: TRBJ2-3; clone_size: -; v_call: TRBV7-9
cdr3_nt: TGTGCCAGCAGCAGCCGGGACCGCGATGAAAAACTGTTTTTT; cdr3_aa: CASSSRDRDEKLFF; d_call: -; j_call: TRBJ1-4; clone_size: few; v_call: TRBV12-3/TRBV12-4
cdr3_nt: TGTGCCAGTAGACTACACGATTCCTCCTCACCCCTCCACTTT; cdr3_aa: CASRLHDSSSPLHF; d_call: -; j_call: TRBJ1-6; clone_size: -; v_call: TRBV19
cdr3_nt: TGTGCCAGCAGTTTGTATCTGGGGGGGCTGGACATTCAGTACTTC; cdr3_aa: CASSLYLGGLDIQYF; d_call: -; j_call: TRBJ2-4; clone_size: -; v_call: TRBV12-3/TRBV12-4
cdr3_nt: TGTGCCAGCAGCGTAGGACAGACTTCCTACGAGCAGTACTTC; cdr3_aa: CASSVGQTSYEQYF; d_call: -; j_call: TRBJ2-7; clone_size: few; v_call: TRBV9
cdr3_nt: TGTGCCAGCAGCCGGCGGACAGCTTACACTGAAGTTTTCTTT; cdr3_aa: CASSRRTAYTEVFF; d_call: -; j_call: TRBJ1-1; clone_size: few; v_call: TRBV6-5
cdr3_nt: TGCAGCGCCGAACGACTAGCGGGGGACCAAGAGACCCAGTACTTC; cdr3_aa: CSAERLAGDQETQYF; d_call: TRBD2; j_call: TRBJ2-5; clone_size: -; v_call: TRBV29-1
cdr3_nt: TGTGCCAGCAGCTTAGACAGGGGTGATGAGCAGTTCTTC; cdr3_aa: CASSLDRGDEQFF; d_call: TRBD1; j_call: TRBJ2-1; clone_size: -; v_call: TRBV7-2
cdr3_nt: TGTGCCATCAGTGAGGACACCTTTGAAAAACTGTTTTTT; cdr3_aa: CAISEDTFEKLFF; d_call: -; j_call: TRBJ1-4; clone_size: few; v_call: TRBV10-3
cdr3_nt: TGCAGTGCTTACCGACTAGCGGACACAGATACGCAGTATTTT; cdr3_aa: CSAYRLADTDTQYF; d_call: TRBD2; j_call: TRBJ2-3; clone_size: -; v_call: TRBV20-1
cdr3_nt: TGTGCCAGCAGCGAAGCAGGGTGGAGTTTCACAGATACGCAGTATTTT; cdr3_aa: CASSEAGWSFTDTQYF; d_call: -; j_call: TRBJ2-3; clone_size: few; v_call: TRBV6-1
cdr3_nt: TGTGCCAGCAGACAGGGAGGGGATCAGCCCCAGCATTTT; cdr3_aa: CASRQGGDQPQHF; d_call: -; j_call: TRBJ1-5; clone_size: -; v_call: TRBV27
cdr3_nt: TGTGCCAGCAGCGCCGACAGGGACCTCTCTTTATATGGCTACACCTTC; cdr3_aa: CASSADRDLSLYGYTF; d_call: TRBD1; j_call: TRBJ1-2; clone_size: -; v_call: TRBV7-8
cdr3_nt: TGTGCCAGCAGCCTACATGGGACGGATGGTGAAAAACTGTTTTTT; cdr3_aa: CASSLHGTDGEKLFF; d_call: -; j_call: TRBJ1-4; clone_size: -; v_call: TRBV7-8
cdr3_nt: TGCGCCAGCAGCCATAATCAGGGCTCAGTCTACGAGCAGTACTTC; cdr3_aa: CASSHNQGSVYEQYF; d_call: -; j_call: TRBJ2-7; clone_size: -; v_call: TRBV4-1
cdr3_nt: TGTGCCAGCAGCTTGGATCAGGGGACAACGAACACCGGGGAGCTGTTTTTT; cdr3_aa: CASSLDQGTTNTGELFF; d_call: -; j_call: TRBJ2-2; clone_size: few; v_call: TRBV5-5
cdr3_nt: TGTGCCAGCAGTCAAACAACTAGTAGCAATCAGCCCCAGCATTTT; cdr3_aa: CASSQTTSSNQPQHF; d_call: -; j_call: TRBJ1-5; clone_size: -; v_call: TRBV28
cdr3_nt: TGTGCCAGCAGCTTAGTGCGAGAAGGAGGCTACACCTTC; cdr3_aa: CASSLVREGGYTF; d_call: -; j_call: TRBJ1-2; clone_size: -; v_call: TRBV7-2
cdr3_nt: TGTGCCAGCAGTGAGGACAGACTTCGAGAGACCCAGTACTTC; cdr3_aa: CASSEDRLRETQYF; d_call: -; j_call: TRBJ2-5; clone_size: few; v_call: TRBV27
cdr3_nt: TGTGCCAGCGAGGGCCAGCCCCAGCATTTT; cdr3_aa: CASEGQPQHF; d_call: -; j_call: TRBJ1-5; clone_size: many; v_call: TRBV21-1
cdr3_nt: TGTGCCAGCAGGGACCTGGGCCGTAGTGAGCAGTTCTTC; cdr3_aa: CASRDLGRSEQFF; d_call: -; j_call: TRBJ2-1; clone_size: -; v_call: TRBV6-6
cdr3_nt: TGCAGTGCTCAGTTAGCGGGATCCACCTACAATGAGCAGTTCTTC; cdr3_aa: CSAQLAGSTYNEQFF; d_call: TRBD2; j_call: TRBJ2-1; clone_size: -; v_call: TRBV20-1
cdr3_nt: TGTGCCAGCAGCTTAGGACCCGACGGGGGGCTGTTTTTT; cdr3_aa: CASSLGPDGGLFF; d_call: -; j_call: TRBJ1-4; clone_size: -; v_call: TRBV7-2
cdr3_nt: TGTGCCAGCAGCTTATCGGGGGGGTACACTGAAGCTTTCTTT; cdr3_aa: CASSLSGGYTEAFF; d_call: -; j_call: TRBJ1-1; clone_size: -; v_call: TRBV7-9
cdr3_nt: TGTGCCAGCAGTTACTCCGGGGGTTACACTGAAGCTTTCTTT; cdr3_aa: CASSYSGGYTEAFF; d_call: -; j_call: TRBJ1-1; clone_size: few; v_call: TRBV6-5
cdr3_nt: TGTGCCAGCAGTACCACTCTGTCCCAGTACTTC; cdr3_aa: CASSTTLSQYF; d_call: -; j_call: TRBJ2-5; clone_size: -; v_call: TRBV2